One and the same sample provided the 26 T cell receptor beta chains below, sequenced in a study of T cell responses to AZD1222 COVID-19 vaccine. Clones were sequenced by immunoSEQ multiplex PCR, and TCRdb holds only the in-frame ones, with some missing. The sample lists 96,000 or so clones, 90% seen once, with roughly 24% in the top ten. The specimen was peripheral blood, collected on day 0 of AZD1222 vaccination. These receptors came from an adult in good health.

The CDR3 sequence: CASSPRGLANLAKNIQYF. The DNA for the CDR3 is TGTGCCAGCAGTCCCCGGGGACTAGCCAACCTAGCCAAAAACATTCAGTACTTC. V and J are TRBV27 and TRBJ2-4; 9 nucleotides align to TRBD2. CDR3 length: 18 amino acids. In germline, CDR1 is MNHEY, CDR2 SMNVEV (reference sequence). V lost 5 bases to trimming and J lost 0 bases; unmatched junction nucleotides: 11.

This clone has a handful of counts. In nucleotides, the CDR3 is TGTGCCAGCAGTGAAATTAGGGATCAGCCCCAGCATTTT. Translating gives CASSEIRDQPQHF. The chain employs TRBV6-1 and TRBJ1-5; D remains ambiguous. This CDR3 has 13 amino acids. Per the germline V gene, CDR1 is MNHNS and CDR2 is SASEGT. V was clipped by 2 bases and J by 5 bases, with 7 bases between them.

This rearrangement joins TRBV24-1 to TRBJ2-5; a weak D match, TRBD1 (5 bases). Trimming removed 6 bases at V and 3 bases at J, with 10 bases between. Per germline, CDR1 KGHDR and CDR2 SFDVKD. The CDR3 spans 13 residues. The CDR3 reads CATSSPGKETQYF. CDR3 nucleotides: TGTGCCACCAGTTCCCCAGGGAAAGAGACCCAGTACTTC.

The chain is built from TRBV19 and TRBJ2-1, with D possibly TRBD1 on 6 matching bases. Between the trimmed V and J ends, which lost 7 bases and 5 bases, there was a span of 21 bases. Germline values: CDR1 LNHDA, CDR2 SQIVND (reference sequence). There are 16 residues in the CDR3. For the CDR3, the DNA is TGTGCCAGTAATGGGTTTTGGGGGCGCGTAAACAATGAGCAGTTCTTC. It is translated as CASNGFWGRVNNEQFF.

The CDR3 reads CASSPDNTNRGATNEKLFF. For the CDR3, the DNA is TGCGCCAGCAGCCCTGACAATACTAATAGGGGTGCAACTAATGAAAAACTGTTTTTT. The V gene is TRBV5-1, the J gene TRBJ1-4, with a possible D match to TRBD1 (5 bases). Germline V lookup: CDR1 SGHRS, CDR2 YFSETQ. Trimming left V 4 bases short and J 0 bases short, with 22 bases between. The CDR3 has 19 residues.

This rearrangement joins TRBV28 to TRBJ2-2; 9 nucleotides align to TRBD2. Germline-derived CDR1 and CDR2 are MDHEN and SYDVKM. V shed 3 bases, J shed 4 bases, and the junction held 6 bases outside the gene matches. The length of the CDR3 is 16 residues. CDR3 sequence (DNA): TGTGCCAGCAGTTTGTCGGCTAGCGGGGCCACCGGGGAGCTGTTTTTT. Protein product: CASSLSASGATGELFF. The complete variable domain, with remaining parts taken from reference TRBV28 and TRBJ2-2, reads DVKVTQSSRYLVKRTGEKVFLECVQDMDHENMFWYRQDPGLGLRLIYFSYDVKMKEKGDIPEGYSVSREKKERFSLILESASTNQTSMYLCASSLSASGATGELFFGEGSRLTVL.

This clone has just a few counts. This sequence joins TRBV30 and TRBJ1-1, with 11 bases lining up with TRBD1. The CDR3 sequence is 15 residues long. Germline V gene data show CDR1 as GTSNPN and CDR2 as SVGIG (reference sequence). Trimming took 5 bases from V and 2 from J; bases not matched to a gene: 7. CDR3 loop: CAWSGQGAANTEAFF. The DNA for the CDR3 is TGTGCCTGGTCTGGACAGGGGGCGGCAAACACTGAAGCTTTCTTT.

The chain joins TRBV10-1 to TRBJ2-5, with a tentative D call TRBD1 (5 bases). In germline, CDR1 is WNHNN, CDR2 SYGVQD (reference sequence). This CDR3 is 17 amino acids long. Trimming cost V 1 base and J 5 bases, with 20 bases left between them. This CDR3 reads CASSEYLRQPVGETQYF. DNA for the CDR3: TGCGCCAGCAGTGAGTACCTCCGACAGCCGGTCGGGGAGACCCAGTACTTC.

The DNA of the CDR3 is TGTGCCAGCAGCTTAGCCCAGGGGCACTATGGCTACACCTTC. It is translated as CASSLAQGHYGYTF. V usage is TRBV7-2 and J usage is TRBJ1-2; D possibly corresponds to TRBD1 (6 bases). Trimming removed 0 bases at V and 3 bases at J, with 8 bases between. The CDR3 runs 14 residues. Germline-derived CDR1 and CDR2 are SGHTA and FQGNSA. Combining the CDR3 with reference TRBV7-2 and TRBJ1-2 gives the whole variable domain GAGVSQSPSNKVTEKGKDVELRCDPISGHTALYWYRQSLGQGLEFLIYFQGNSAPDKSGLPSDRFSAERTGGSVSTLTIQRTQQEDSAVYLCASSLAQGHYGYTFGSGTRLTVV.

This chain joins TRBV6-5 and TRBJ2-3, with 7 bases aligning to TRBD1. J lost 6 bases, V lost 6 bases, and 9 bases had no gene match. Germline CDR1 is MNHEY and CDR2 is SVGAGI. The length of the CDR3 is 14 residues. CDR3 bases: TGTGCCAGCAGCCGAGGGACAGTCTCTGATACGCAGTATTTT. Protein: CASSRGTVSDTQYF.

The chain has TRBV19 and TRBJ2-1, with D uncertain. The germline V gene encodes CDR1 LNHDA and CDR2 SQIVND (reference sequence). This CDR3 is 15 amino acids long. V lost 6 bases and J lost 5, with 17 bases in between. CDR3 nucleotide sequence: TGTGCCAGTAGGGGAAACACGATACGCCACAATGAGCAGTTCTTC. Its protein product is CASRGNTIRHNEQFF.

This chain links TRBV9 with TRBJ2-2; D might be TRBD2 (5 bases). This CDR3 is built from 14 residues. The germline V gene encodes CDR1 SGDLS and CDR2 YYNGEE. The V end was cut by 4 bases, the J end by 9 bases, with 16 bases between. CDR3 coding DNA: TGTGCCAGCAGCCCCGGTGGTCTAGCAAGGGAGCTGTTTTTT. Translating gives CASSPGGLARELFF.

This clone was seen just once. This chain uses TRBV6-1 with TRBJ1-6; D ambiguous. With 2 bases removed from V and 9 bases from J, the gap between germline ends came to 17 bases. The CDR3 is 16 residues long. Looked up from germline, CDR1 is MNHNS and CDR2 is SASEGT. The CDR3 region is CASSENPPGSGSPLHF. DNA of the CDR3: TGTGCCAGCAGTGAAAACCCCCCGGGGTCCGGTTCACCCCTCCACTTT.

This chain connects TRBV5-4 to TRBJ1-5; perhaps TRBD1 as D (5 bases). Germline CDR1 is SGHNT and CDR2 is YYREEE (reference sequence). Trimming cost V 0 bases and J 7 bases, with 11 bases left between them. The CDR3 covers 14 residues. CDR3 amino acids: CASSLAGSTQPQHF. The DNA of the CDR3 is TGTGCCAGCAGCTTGGCAGGGTCCACCCAGCCCCAGCATTTT. The full variable domain, its missing parts supplied by reference TRBV5-4 and TRBJ1-5, is ETGVTQSPTHLIKTRGQQVTLRCSSQSGHNTVSWYQQALGQGPQFIFQYYREEENGRGNFPPRFSGLQFPNYSSELNVNALELDDSALYLCASSLAGSTQPQHFGDGTRLSIL.

This clone showed up just a few times. V usage is TRBV3-1 (or the pseudogene TRBV3-2) and J usage is TRBJ1-6; D is unresolved. V was pared by 1 base and J by 14 bases, with 9 bases between. Germline V CDR1 and CDR2: LGHDT, YNNKEL (reference sequence). The CDR3 loop spans 12 amino acids. The CDR3 here is CASSQGERTLHF. Written as DNA, the CDR3 is TGTGCCAGCAGCCAAGGGGAGAGGACCCTCCACTTT.

Only one count was recorded for this clone. The rearrangement links TRBV9 to TRBJ2-1; maybe TRBD1 (6 bases). The CDR3 sequence is 15 residues long. V lost 0 bases and J 1 base, leaving 8 bases between the germline ends. Germline V gene lookup returns CDR1 SGDLS and CDR2 YYNGEE. For the CDR3, the DNA is TGTGCCAGCAGCGTAGGAACAGGGTCCTACAATGAGCAGTTCTTC. It yields the protein CASSVGTGSYNEQFF.

The chain has TRBV19 and TRBJ2-5, with 10 bases matching TRBD1. CDR3 length: 16 residues. Losses at the gene ends were 6 bases for V and 5 bases for J; bases not matched to a gene: 12. Germline lookup yields CDR1 LNHDA and CDR2 SQIVND (reference sequence). This CDR3 is CASSHGRGQGMETQYF. The CDR3 nucleotides are TGTGCCAGTAGCCACGGACGGGGACAGGGGATGGAGACCCAGTACTTC.

V usage is TRBV18 and J usage is TRBJ2-7, with D perhaps TRBD1 (5 bases). The CDR3 length is 13 residues. V shed 4 bases and J shed 6 bases, with 13 bases lying between them. Germline V lookup: CDR1 KGHSH, CDR2 LQKENI. This CDR3 is CASSLRVVGEQYF. DNA for the CDR3: TGTGCCAGCTCACTCAGGGTCGTCGGCGAGCAGTACTTC.

This chain joins TRBV9 and TRBJ1-2; tentatively, D is TRBD1 (6 bases). This CDR3 region has 13 residues. Germline CDR1 SGDLS, CDR2 YYNGEE. The germline V and J ends were trimmed by 3 bases and 6 bases, with 12 bases remaining between them. The CDR3 spells CASSGTGRDGYTF. In nucleotides, the CDR3 is TGTGCCAGCAGCGGTACAGGGAGGGATGGCTACACCTTC. The full variable domain, rest sourced from reference TRBV9 and TRBJ1-2, is DSGVTQTPKHLITATGQRVTLRCSPRSGDLSVYWYQQSLDQGLQFLIQYYNGEERAKGNILERFSAQQFPDLHSELNLSSLELGDSALYFCASSGTGRDGYTFGSGTRLTVV.

V is TRBV5-6 and J is TRBJ1-2; no reliable D call. Germline loops: CDR1 SGHDT, CDR2 YYEEEE. V lost 4 bases to trimming and J lost 7 bases, with 14 bases between them. This CDR3 is built from 13 residues. This chain's CDR3 is CASSVGGFGGYTF. In DNA, the CDR3 is TGTGCCAGCAGCGTAGGCGGCTTCGGTGGCTACACCTTC.

The J gene is TRBJ1-1, the V gene TRBV29-1; D is unclear. The V end was cut by 6 bases, the J end by 1 base, with 12 bases between. The CDR3 contains 13 residues. From germline, CDR1 is SQVTM and CDR2 ANQGSEA. CDR3 bases: TGCAGCGTCAGTACGAATAGGAACACTGAAGCTTTCTTT. This encodes CSVSTNRNTEAFF.

The chain couples TRBV18 to TRBJ2-5; TRBD1 matches 7 bases. This CDR3 region has 16 residues. J gave up 0 bases and V 3 bases, and 7 bases lay outside the gene matches. Germline CDR1 is KGHSH and CDR2 is LQKENI. CDR3 in amino acids: CASSPRQGSNQETQYF. CDR3 nucleotides: TGTGCCAGCTCACCCCGACAGGGCTCCAACCAAGAGACCCAGTACTTC.

The genes are TRBV6-5 and TRBJ2-1; 12 bases are shared with TRBD2. Germline V gene data show CDR1 as MNHEY and CDR2 as SVGAGI. Trimming removed 0 bases from V and 10 bases from J; junction bases left unmatched: 7. This CDR3 region has 16 residues. The CDR3 region is CASSYSRLAGVGEQFF. The CDR3 nucleotides are TGTGCCAGCAGTTACTCTCGACTAGCGGGAGTCGGGGAGCAGTTCTTC.

The chain has TRBV5-1 and TRBJ2-1; perhaps TRBD1 as D (6 bases). Trimming pared 5 bases from V and 9 bases from J, leaving 12 bases between. CDR1 and CDR2 (germline): SGHRS, YFSETQ. The CDR3 consists of 12 residues. CDR3 amino acids: CASSLQGIEQFF. The DNA of the CDR3 is TGCGCCAGCAGTCTACAGGGAATTGAGCAGTTCTTC.

The chain couples TRBV11-2 to TRBJ1-2, with 7 bases that match TRBD1. Germline trimming cut 0 bases from V and 6 bases from J; bases unmatched to any gene: 4. This CDR3 has 14 residues. CDR1 and CDR2 (germline): SGHAT, FQNNGV. This CDR3 is CASSLEFRGNGYTF. The CDR3 bases are TGTGCCAGCAGCTTAGAGTTCAGGGGGAATGGCTACACCTTC.

This chain joins TRBV18 and TRBJ2-3; D remains ambiguous. Germline CDR1 KGHSH, CDR2 LQKENI. CDR3 length: 12 residues. Trimming took 5 bases from V and 10 from J, leaving 13 bases between them. In DNA form, the CDR3 reads TGTGCCAGCTCAGGTGCAGGCATCGCGCAGTATTTT. Protein product: CASSGAGIAQYF.